These T cell receptor beta chains were read from a single sample in a study of cytomegalovirus exposure and HLA in healthy donors. The protocol was immunoSEQ multiplex PCR, while the TCRdb copy is restricted to in-frame clones and leaves out a portion. The sample yields approximately 140,000 clones, roughly 77% seen once. Sequencing was performed on PBMCs. These TCRs come from a female donor in good health and CMV-seronegative. The CDR3 runs from the conserved cysteine through the conserved F or W. The order of the fields is clone size, V gene, CDR3 length, D gene, J gene, CDR3 protein, CDR3 DNA. The D gene is left open where the match is weak. Clone size is shown for a subset of rows, as once, few, many or a class of expanded clone.

size: -; V: TRBV15; length: 13; D: -; J: TRBJ1-1; CDR3: CATSTPPRFEAFF; DNA: TGTGCCACCAGCACCCCCCCGCGGTTTGAAGCTTTCTTT
size: -; V: TRBV29-1; length: 11; D: -; J: TRBJ2-7; CDR3: CSGLGAYEQYF; DNA: TGCAGCGGCCTGGGCGCCTACGAGCAGTACTTC
size: -; V: TRBV6-1; length: 15; D: -; J: TRBJ2-5; CDR3: CASSEPGSGEETQYF; DNA: TGTGCCAGCAGTGAACCGGGAAGTGGTGAAGAGACCCAGTACTTC
size: -; V: TRBV7-6; length: 15; D: TRBD2; J: TRBJ2-5; CDR3: CASSHPGGGQETQYF; DNA: TGTGCCAGCAGCCACCCCGGCGGGGGCCAAGAGACCCAGTACTTC
size: -; V: TRBV4-3; length: 15; D: TRBD2; J: TRBJ2-7; CDR3: CASSQQTSAGYEQYF; DNA: TGCGCCAGCAGCCAACAAACTAGCGCGGGCTACGAGCAGTACTTC
size: -; V: TRBV15; length: 13; D: -; J: TRBJ1-1; CDR3: CATSREVEIEAFF; DNA: TGTGCCACCAGCAGAGAGGTGGAGATTGAAGCTTTCTTT
size: -; V: TRBV29-1; length: 12; D: TRBD1; J: TRBJ1-4; CDR3: CSGGTGAGKLFF; DNA: TGCAGCGGTGGGACAGGGGCAGGAAAACTGTTTTTT
size: -; V: TRBV5-1; length: 15; D: -; J: TRBJ1-4; CDR3: CASSLVRGTNEKLFF; DNA: TGCGCCAGCAGCTTGGTCCGGGGAACTAATGAAAAACTGTTTTTT
size: once; V: TRBV7-7; length: 15; D: -; J: TRBJ2-1; CDR3: CASSPDWSSYNEQFF; DNA: TGTGCTAGCAGCCCCGACTGGAGCTCCTACAATGAGCAGTTCTTC
size: -; V: TRBV19; length: 15; D: TRBD1; J: TRBJ2-7; CDR3: CASADRASISYEQYF; DNA: TGTGCCAGTGCCGACAGGGCCTCGATTTCCTACGAGCAGTACTTC
size: -; V: TRBV2; length: 11; D: -; J: TRBJ1-2; CDR3: CASSQGGGYTF; DNA: TGTGCCAGCAGCCAAGGGGGAGGCTACACCTTC
size: -; V: TRBV5-6; length: 13; D: -; J: TRBJ2-3; CDR3: CASSAPGTDTQYF; DNA: TGTGCCAGCAGCGCTCCGGGCACAGATACGCAGTATTTT
size: -; V: TRBV7-9; length: 16; D: -; J: TRBJ2-7; CDR3: CASSKPWDNGGYEQYF; DNA: TGTGCCAGCAGCAAGCCGTGGGACAACGGGGGGTACGAGCAGTACTTC
size: -; V: TRBV10-2; length: 15; D: TRBD1; J: TRBJ1-5; CDR3: CASRLGQGANQPQHF; DNA: TGCGCCAGCAGGCTGGGACAGGGGGCAAATCAGCCCCAGCATTTT
size: -; V: TRBV5-8; length: 14; D: TRBD1; J: TRBJ2-3; CDR3: CASSFGQGTDTQYF; DNA: TGTGCCAGCAGCTTCGGACAGGGAACAGATACGCAGTATTTT
size: -; V: TRBV30; length: 14; D: -; J: TRBJ2-7; CDR3: CAWSLGQGFYEQYF; DNA: TGTGCCTGGAGTCTCGGTCAGGGTTTTTACGAGCAGTACTTC
size: -; V: TRBV5-1; length: 15; D: -; J: TRBJ1-5; CDR3: CASSLEGRGDQPQHF; DNA: TGCGCCAGCAGCTTGGAGGGCAGGGGAGATCAGCCCCAGCATTTT
size: -; V: TRBV28; length: 15; D: -; J: TRBJ2-7; CDR3: CASSLWTVSSYEQYF; DNA: TGTGCCAGCAGTTTATGGACAGTAAGCTCCTACGAGCAGTACTTC
size: -; V: TRBV14; length: 13; D: -; J: TRBJ1-2; CDR3: CASSQDAGYGYTF; DNA: TGTGCCAGCAGCCAGGACGCGGGGTATGGCTACACCTTC
size: -; V: TRBV15; length: 13; D: TRBD1; J: TRBJ2-3; CDR3: CATSRDQGQMQYF; DNA: TGTGCCACCAGCAGAGATCAGGGACAGATGCAGTATTTT
size: -; V: TRBV2; length: 14; D: TRBD2; J: TRBJ2-1; CDR3: CASRGLAGNNEQFF; DNA: TGTGCCAGCAGAGGACTAGCGGGGAACAATGAGCAGTTCTTC
size: -; V: TRBV5-1; length: 13; D: -; J: TRBJ2-1; CDR3: CASSSLGVNEQFF; DNA: TGCGCCAGCAGCTCTCTAGGGGTCAATGAGCAGTTCTTC
size: -; V: TRBV5-1; length: 16; D: -; J: TRBJ2-7; CDR3: CASSLGRVPSSYEQYF; DNA: TGCGCCAGCAGCTTGGGCCGGGTTCCTAGCTCCTACGAGCAGTACTTC
size: -; V: TRBV5-1; length: 16; D: -; J: TRBJ1-2; CDR3: CASSSQAGARDYGYTF; DNA: TGCGCCAGCAGCTCTCAGGCGGGGGCGCGGGACTATGGCTACACCTTC
size: -; V: TRBV11-2; length: 13; D: -; J: TRBJ1-2; CDR3: CASSLESTGGYTF; DNA: TGTGCCAGCAGCTTAGAGTCCACCGGGGGCTACACCTTC
size: few; V: TRBV2; length: 15; D: -; J: TRBJ1-2; CDR3: CASSGERDSKWGYTF; DNA: TGTGCCAGCAGTGGCGAGAGGGACTCAAAGTGGGGCTACACCTTC
size: -; V: TRBV7-2; length: 14; D: -; J: TRBJ1-5; CDR3: CASSSVGGGQPQHF; DNA: TGTGCCAGCAGCTCCGTTGGGGGGGGGCAGCCCCAGCATTTT
size: -; V: TRBV29-1; length: 15; D: TRBD2; J: TRBJ2-1; CDR3: CSVKPRLAGNNEQFF; DNA: TGCAGCGTCAAACCCCGACTAGCGGGAAACAATGAGCAGTTCTTC
size: -; V: TRBV5-1; length: 16; D: TRBD2; J: TRBJ2-2; CDR3: CASSLTSGRNTGELFF; DNA: TGCGCCAGCAGCCTCACTAGCGGGAGGAACACCGGGGAGCTGTTTTTT
size: few; V: TRBV5-6; length: 13; D: -; J: TRBJ1-1; CDR3: CASSPGMNTEAFF; DNA: TGTGCCAGCAGCCCAGGGATGAACACTGAAGCTTTCTTT
size: -; V: TRBV5-1; length: 17; D: -; J: TRBJ2-5; CDR3: CASSFPRDGGTQETQYF; DNA: TGCGCCAGCAGCTTCCCCCGCGATGGGGGGACCCAAGAGACCCAGTACTTC
size: -; V: TRBV4-3; length: 18; D: -; J: TRBJ2-7; CDR3: CASSQDPPTGIGSYEQYF; DNA: TGCGCCAGCAGCCAAGATCCTCCCACAGGTATTGGTTCCTACGAGCAGTACTTC
size: -; V: TRBV10-3; length: 15; D: -; J: TRBJ1-6; CDR3: CAIYQGSSYNSPLHF; DNA: TGTGCCATTTACCAGGGGAGCTCCTATAATTCACCCCTCCACTTT
size: -; V: TRBV7-9; length: 15; D: TRBD1; J: TRBJ1-1; CDR3: CASSPRQGVNTEAFF; DNA: TGTGCCAGCAGCCCGCGGCAGGGGGTGAACACTGAAGCTTTCTTT
size: -; V: TRBV2; length: 10; D: -; J: TRBJ2-7; CDR3: CASRGDEQYF; DNA: TGTGCCAGCAGGGGAGACGAGCAGTACTTC
size: -; V: TRBV19; length: 16; D: -; J: TRBJ2-1; CDR3: CASSIFGQGWTSEQFF; DNA: TGTGCCAGTAGTATTTTCGGACAGGGATGGACTAGTGAGCAGTTCTTC
size: -; V: TRBV30; length: 13; D: -; J: TRBJ1-4; CDR3: CAWSGQVGEKLFF; DNA: TGTGCCTGGAGTGGTCAGGTTGGTGAAAAACTGTTTTTT
size: -; V: TRBV7-9; length: 14; D: TRBD1; J: TRBJ2-3; CDR3: CASSLGQGTDTQYF; DNA: TGTGCCAGCAGCTTAGGACAGGGGACAGATACGCAGTATTTT
size: -; V: TRBV11-3; length: 13; D: TRBD1; J: TRBJ1-1; CDR3: CASSLQGDTEAFF; DNA: TGTGCCAGCAGCTTACAGGGGGACACTGAAGCTTTCTTT
size: -; V: TRBV7-2; length: 16; D: TRBD2; J: TRBJ2-3; CDR3: CASSVTSGTGGDTQYF; DNA: TGTGCCAGCAGCGTGACTAGCGGGACAGGCGGGGATACGCAGTATTTT
size: -; V: TRBV12-5; length: 15; D: -; J: TRBJ2-7; CDR3: CASVSGPSLSYEQYF; DNA: TGTGCTAGTGTCTCTGGCCCTTCTCTCTCCTACGAGCAGTACTTC
size: -; V: TRBV28; length: 14; D: TRBD1; J: TRBJ1-5; CDR3: CASSLTGGAQPQHF; DNA: TGTGCCAGCAGTCTCACAGGGGGAGCTCAGCCCCAGCATTTT
size: -; V: TRBV9; length: 16; D: TRBD1; J: TRBJ1-1; CDR3: CASSVGQGQGLTEAFF; DNA: TGTGCCAGCAGCGTAGGACAAGGACAGGGATTAACTGAAGCTTTCTTT
size: once; V: TRBV5-1; length: 15; D: -; J: TRBJ2-3; CDR3: CASSYPRDISDTQYF; DNA: TGCGCCAGCAGCTACCCCCGGGACATATCAGATACGCAGTATTTT